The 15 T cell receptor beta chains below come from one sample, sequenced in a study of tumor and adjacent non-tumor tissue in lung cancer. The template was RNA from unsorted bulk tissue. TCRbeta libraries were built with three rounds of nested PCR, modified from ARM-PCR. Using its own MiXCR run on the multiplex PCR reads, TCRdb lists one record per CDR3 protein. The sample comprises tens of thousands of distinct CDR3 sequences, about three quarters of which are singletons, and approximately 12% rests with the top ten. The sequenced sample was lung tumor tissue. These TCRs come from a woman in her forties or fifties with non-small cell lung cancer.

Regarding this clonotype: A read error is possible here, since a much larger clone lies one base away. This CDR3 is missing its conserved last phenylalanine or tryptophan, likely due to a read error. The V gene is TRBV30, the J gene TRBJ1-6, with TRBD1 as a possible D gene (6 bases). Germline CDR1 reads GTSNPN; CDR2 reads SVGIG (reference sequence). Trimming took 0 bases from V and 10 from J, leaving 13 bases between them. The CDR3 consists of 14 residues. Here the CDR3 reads CAWSVPRGESPLHS. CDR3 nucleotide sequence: TGTGCCTGGAGTGTACCCAGGGGAGAGTCACCCCTCCACTCT.

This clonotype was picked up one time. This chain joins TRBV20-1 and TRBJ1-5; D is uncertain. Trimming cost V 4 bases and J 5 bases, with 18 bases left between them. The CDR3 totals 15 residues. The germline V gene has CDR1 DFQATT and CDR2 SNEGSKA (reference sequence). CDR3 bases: TGCAGTGCTAAAACTTTGGGGAACCCTCATCAGCCCCAGCATTTT. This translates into CSAKTLGNPHQPQHF.

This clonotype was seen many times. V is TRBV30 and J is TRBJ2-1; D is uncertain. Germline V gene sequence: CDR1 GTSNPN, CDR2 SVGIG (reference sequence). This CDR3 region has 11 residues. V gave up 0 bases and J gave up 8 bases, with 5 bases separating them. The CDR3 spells CAWSVIYEQFF. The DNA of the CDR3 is TGTGCCTGGAGTGTAATATATGAGCAGTTCTTC.

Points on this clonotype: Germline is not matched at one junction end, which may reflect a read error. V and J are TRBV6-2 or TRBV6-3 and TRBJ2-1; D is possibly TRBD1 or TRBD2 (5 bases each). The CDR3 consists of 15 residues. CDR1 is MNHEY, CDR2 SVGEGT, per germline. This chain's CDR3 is CARSFWNNEGNEQFF. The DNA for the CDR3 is TGTGCCAGAAGTTTTTGGAATAACGAGGGGAATGAGCAGTTCTTC.

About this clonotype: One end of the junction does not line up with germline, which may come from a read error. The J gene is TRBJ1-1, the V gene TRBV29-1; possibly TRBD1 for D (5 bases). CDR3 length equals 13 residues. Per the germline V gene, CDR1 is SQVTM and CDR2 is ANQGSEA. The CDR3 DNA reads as TGCATCGTTGGCGGGGTCTCGGACACTGAAACTTTCTTT. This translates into CIVGGVSDTETFF.

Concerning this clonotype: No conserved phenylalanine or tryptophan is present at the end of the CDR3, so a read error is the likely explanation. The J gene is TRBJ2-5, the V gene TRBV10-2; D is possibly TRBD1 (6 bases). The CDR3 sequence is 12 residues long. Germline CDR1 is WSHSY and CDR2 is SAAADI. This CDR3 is CVSSLQGDTQYL. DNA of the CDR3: TGCGTCAGCAGTTTACAGGGAGATACCCAGTACCTC.

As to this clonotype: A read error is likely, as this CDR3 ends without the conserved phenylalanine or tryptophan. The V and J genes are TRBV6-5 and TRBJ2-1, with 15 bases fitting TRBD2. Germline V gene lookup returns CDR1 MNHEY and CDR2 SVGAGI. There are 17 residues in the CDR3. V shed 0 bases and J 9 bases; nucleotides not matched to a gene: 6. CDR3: CASSYSIRGLAGGEQFL. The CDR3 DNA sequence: TGTGCCAGCAGTTACTCGATTCGGGGACTAGCGGGAGGTGAGCAGTTCCTC.

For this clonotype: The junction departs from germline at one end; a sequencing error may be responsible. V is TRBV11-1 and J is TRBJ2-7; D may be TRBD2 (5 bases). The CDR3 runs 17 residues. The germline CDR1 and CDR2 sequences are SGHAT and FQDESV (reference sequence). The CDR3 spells CACSPGISRSFFDEQYF. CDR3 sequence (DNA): TGTGCCTGCAGCCCGGGGATTAGCAGGAGTTTTTTCGACGAGCAGTACTTC. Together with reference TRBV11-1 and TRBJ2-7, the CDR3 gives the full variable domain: EAEVAQSPRYKITEKSQAVAFWCDPISGHATLYWYRQILGQGPELLVQFQDESVVDDSQLPKDRFSAERLKGVDSTLKIQPAELGDSAMYLCACSPGISRSFFDEQYFGPGTRLTVT.

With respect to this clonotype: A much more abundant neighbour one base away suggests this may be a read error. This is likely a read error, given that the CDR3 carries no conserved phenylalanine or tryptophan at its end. The CDR3 region has the DNA TGTGCCAGCAGTCATACATGGACAGGCCCCTCTGGGGCCAACGTCCTGACTTTA. This gives the protein CASSHTWTGPSGANVLTL. V and J are TRBV28 and TRBJ2-6; 7 nucleotides line up with TRBD1. Germline-derived CDR1 and CDR2 are MDHEN and SYDVKM. J gave up 0 bases and V 5 bases, and 10 bases lay outside the gene matches. CDR3 length: 18 amino acids.

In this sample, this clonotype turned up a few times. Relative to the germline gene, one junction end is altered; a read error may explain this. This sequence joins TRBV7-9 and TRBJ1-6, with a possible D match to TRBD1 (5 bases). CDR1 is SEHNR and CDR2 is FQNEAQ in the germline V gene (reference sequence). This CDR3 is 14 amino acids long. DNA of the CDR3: TGTACCAGCAGCTTAAATCAGGGTGGTTCACCCCTCCACTTT. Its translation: CTSSLNQGGSPLHF.

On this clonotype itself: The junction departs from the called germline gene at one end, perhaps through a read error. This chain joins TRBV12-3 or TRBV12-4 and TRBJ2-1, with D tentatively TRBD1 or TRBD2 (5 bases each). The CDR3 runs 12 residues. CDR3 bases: TGTGCCAGCAGTCCTGGGACGAATGAACAGTTCTTC. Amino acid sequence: CASSPGTNEQFF.

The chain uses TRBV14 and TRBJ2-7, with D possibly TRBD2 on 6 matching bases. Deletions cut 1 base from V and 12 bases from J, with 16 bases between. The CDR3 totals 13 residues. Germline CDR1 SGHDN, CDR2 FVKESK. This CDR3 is CASSQGGTGELYF. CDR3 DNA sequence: TGTGCCAGCAGCCAAGGGGGGACTGGGGAACTGTACTTC.

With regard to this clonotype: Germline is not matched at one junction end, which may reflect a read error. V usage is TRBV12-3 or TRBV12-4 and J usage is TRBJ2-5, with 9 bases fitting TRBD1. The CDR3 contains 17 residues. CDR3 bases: TGTGCCAGCAGTGACCACCGGGACAGGGCGATAATAGAGACCCAGTGCTTC. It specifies CASSDHRDRAIIETQCF.

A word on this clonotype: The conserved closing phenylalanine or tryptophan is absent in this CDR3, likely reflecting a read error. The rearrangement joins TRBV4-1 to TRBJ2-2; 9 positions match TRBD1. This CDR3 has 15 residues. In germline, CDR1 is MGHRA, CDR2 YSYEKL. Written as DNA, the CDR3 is TGTACCAGCAGCCTCCGACAGGGGGAGGGCGGGGAGCTGTTTGTT. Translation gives CTSSLRQGEGGELFV.

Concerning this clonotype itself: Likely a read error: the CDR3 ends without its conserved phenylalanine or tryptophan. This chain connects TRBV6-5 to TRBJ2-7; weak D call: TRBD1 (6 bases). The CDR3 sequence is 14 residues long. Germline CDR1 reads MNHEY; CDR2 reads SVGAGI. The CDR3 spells CASSYIGTTYEQYS. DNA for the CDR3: TGTGCCAGTAGTTACATCGGGACAACCTACGAGCAGTACTCC.